The T cell receptor (beta chain) described here comes from a study of memory CD4+ T cells and cytomegalovirus serostatus. This clone turned up a few times. Clones were sequenced by immunoSEQ multiplex PCR, and TCRdb holds only the in-frame ones, with some missing. The sample shows tens of thousands of clones, around 80% of them seen only once. Single viable CD3+CD4+CD8-CD45RO+ cells were sorted as the memory CD4+ T cells. The sequencing input was memory CD4+ T cells from blood. This sequence was found in an adult in good health and CMV-seronegative.

CDR3 DNA: TGTGCCAGCACACCCCGAGTAAGGGAGCTGTTTTTT. Its protein product is CASTPRVRELFF. The V call is TRBV2, the J call TRBJ2-2; no firm D call. With 7 bases removed from V and 9 bases from J, the gap between germline ends came to 12 bases. CDR1 and CDR2 from the germline V gene are SNHLY and FYNNEI. The CDR3 consists of 12 residues.